This T cell receptor (beta chain) derives from a study of blood T cell repertoires in COVID-19. Authors' analysis steps: The assay estimated nucleated cells by amplifying reference gene primers. The method was immunoSEQ multiplex PCR; TCRdb's version includes in-frame clones alone and lacks a portion of them. V and J calls and clone size are given by that table; D and trimming were obtained from the DNA. The data contain around 78,000 clones, 60% to 85% of them seen just once; the ten biggest clones take up about a tenth. CDR1 and CDR2 (germline): SEHNR, FQNEAQ (reference sequence). The CDR3 extends over 12 amino acids. Losses at the gene ends were 5 bases for V and 9 bases for J; bases not matched to a gene: 5.

Sequenced sample: peripheral blood. The clonotype originates from a human donor in a cohort sampled during active COVID-19. This rearrangement joins TRBV7-9 to TRBJ2-7; 9 bases fit TRBD1. The CDR3 is CASSHGQGWQYF. CDR3 sequence (DNA): TGTGCCAGCAGCCACGGACAGGGGTGGCAGTACTTC.